In this sample, the clone carrying this T cell receptor (beta chain) turned up many times. Antigen unknown. The record originates from a study of regulatory T cells in long-lasting Graves disease. Points from the study as a whole: Persistent disease preferred TRBV28, TRBJ1-2 and TRBJ2-5.

Trimming pared 1 base from V and 4 bases from J, leaving 10 bases between. The germline CDR1 and CDR2 sequences are SNHLY and FYNNEI. The CDR3 covers 14 residues. Arm-PCR with iRepertoire HTBI primers amplified the CDR3 regions for these TCR beta libraries. TCRdb independently ran MiXCR on the multiplex PCR reads; one entry per CDR3 protein. The sample yields almost 350,000 distinct CDR3 sequences, around a fifth seen once. Time point in this sample: persistent/refractory GD, antithyroid drugs over 5 years with positive TRAb. Extracted RNA from PBMCs served as the source of the TCR library. Doctors identified Graves' disease using the American Thyroid Association guidelines. The source of the patients was an endocrinology department in Xi'an, China.

The sequence came from a female donor with Graves disease. The chain joins TRBV2 to TRBJ1-2; D is unclear. Sequences were derived from peripheral blood mononuclear cells (PBMCs), sampled when the disease was refractory, from a patient treated with antithyroid drugs. CDR3 loop: CASSEGVGPYGYTF. The CDR3 nucleotides are TGTGCCAGCAGTGAAGGGGTGGGCCCCTATGGCTACACCTTC.